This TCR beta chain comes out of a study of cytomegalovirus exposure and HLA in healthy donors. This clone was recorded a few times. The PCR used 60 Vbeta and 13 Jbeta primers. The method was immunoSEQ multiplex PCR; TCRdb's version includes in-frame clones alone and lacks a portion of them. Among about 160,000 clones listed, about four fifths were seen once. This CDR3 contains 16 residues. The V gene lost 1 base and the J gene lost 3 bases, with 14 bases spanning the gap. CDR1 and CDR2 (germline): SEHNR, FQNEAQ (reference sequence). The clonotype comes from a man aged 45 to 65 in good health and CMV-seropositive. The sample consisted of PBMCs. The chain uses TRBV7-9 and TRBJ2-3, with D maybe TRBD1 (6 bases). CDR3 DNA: TGTGCCAGCAGCTTAGAGCCTCAGGGGCGGACAGATACGCAGTATTTT. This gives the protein CASSLEPQGRTDTQYF.